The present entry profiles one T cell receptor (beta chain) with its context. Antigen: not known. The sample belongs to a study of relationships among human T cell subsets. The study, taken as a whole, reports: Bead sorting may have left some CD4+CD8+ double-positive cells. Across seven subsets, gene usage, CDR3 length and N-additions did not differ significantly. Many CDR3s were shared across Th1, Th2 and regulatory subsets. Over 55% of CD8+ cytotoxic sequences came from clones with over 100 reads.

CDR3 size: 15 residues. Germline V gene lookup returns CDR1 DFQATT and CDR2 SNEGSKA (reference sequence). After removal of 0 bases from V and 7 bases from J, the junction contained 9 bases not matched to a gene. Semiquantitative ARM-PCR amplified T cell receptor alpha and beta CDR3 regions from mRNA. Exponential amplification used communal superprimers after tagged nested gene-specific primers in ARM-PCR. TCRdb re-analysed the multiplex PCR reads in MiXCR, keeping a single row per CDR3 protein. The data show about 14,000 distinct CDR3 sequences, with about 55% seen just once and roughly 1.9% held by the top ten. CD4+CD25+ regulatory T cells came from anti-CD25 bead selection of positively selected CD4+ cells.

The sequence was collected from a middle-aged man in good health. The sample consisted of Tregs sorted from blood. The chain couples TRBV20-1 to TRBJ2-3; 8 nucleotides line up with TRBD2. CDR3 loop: CSARDPGGPGNTQYF. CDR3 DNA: TGCAGTGCTAGAGATCCGGGGGGGCCTGGGAATACGCAGTATTTT.